These 29 T cell receptor beta chains were all obtained from the same sample, sequenced in a study of tumor-infiltrating lymphocytes in primary liver carcinoma. The template, about 500 ng total RNA, yielded TCR beta cDNA made with a constant-region primer. Modified slightly, ARM-PCR produced TCR beta libraries over three nested multiplex PCR rounds. TRBV1-TRBV30 forward primers paired with a C-beta reverse primer drove the first two PCR rounds, about 9 cycles each. TCRdb re-derived calls from the multiplex PCR reads in MiXCR, one entry per CDR3 protein. This sample carries over 250,000 distinct CDR3 sequences, roughly three fifths of them seen once, and the ten largest clones take 17%. Germline DNA was also extracted, and blood RNA was taken from unsorted whole blood. Material for sequencing was peripheral blood. Receptor source: a woman in her 30s with primary liver carcinoma and hepatitis B virus infection.

This clonotype was seen just once. This chain connects TRBV12-3 or TRBV12-4 to TRBJ2-7; 8 bases line up with TRBD2. V gave up 3 bases and J gave up 5 bases; unmatched junction bases: 6. The CDR3 spans 14 residues. The CDR3 loop reads CASSFRREVHEQYF. Written as DNA, the CDR3 is TGTGCCAGCAGTTTCAGGCGGGAGGTCCACGAGCAGTACTTC.

CDR3 sequence (DNA): TGCAGTGCTAAGGCAGGGGCTATGAATCAGCCCCAGCATTTT. Its translation: CSAKAGAMNQPQHF. The rearrangement joins TRBV20-1 to TRBJ1-5; D possibly corresponds to TRBD1 (6 bases). The CDR3 runs 14 residues. Trimming left V 4 bases short and J 4 bases short, with 14 bases between. Germline V lookup: CDR1 DFQATT, CDR2 SNEGSKA (reference sequence).

The chain carries TRBV6-5 and TRBJ2-1; D is undetermined. Per germline, CDR1 MNHEY and CDR2 SVGAGI. Trimming took 3 bases from V and 8 from J, leaving 14 bases between them. The CDR3 loop spans 14 amino acids. This chain's CDR3 is CASSYSLGSYEQFF. CDR3 DNA sequence: TGTGCCAGCAGTTATAGCTTAGGATCATATGAGCAGTTCTTC.

On this clonotype itself: A read error may account for a junction end that differs from germline. This rearrangement joins TRBV12-3 or TRBV12-4 to TRBJ2-2; 12 bases agree with TRBD2. CDR3 length: 16 residues. CDR3 sequence: CACSRRLAGVTGELFF. CDR3 coding DNA: TGTGCCTGCAGTCGTCGACTAGCGGGAGTTACTGGGGAGCTGTTTTTT.

On this clonotype: Compared with germline, one end of the junction differs, possibly owing to a read error. The CDR3: CTSSQVGTSPWDMQYF. The CDR3 nucleotides read TGCACCAGCAGCCAAGTAGGGACTAGTCCGTGGGATATGCAGTATTTT. The rearrangement uses TRBV4-1 and TRBJ2-3, with 8 bases matching TRBD2. Germline V CDR1 and CDR2: MGHRA, YSYEKL. The CDR3 runs to 16 residues.

The rearrangement links TRBV19 to TRBJ1-5; 9 bases line up with TRBD1. Trimming removed 5 bases from V and 4 bases from J; junction bases left unmatched: 6. The CDR3 spans 15 residues. The germline gives CDR1 LNHDA, CDR2 SQIVND (reference sequence). Here the CDR3 DNA reads TGTGCCAGTAGTTCTGAGACAGGGGGTAATCAGCCCCAGCATTTT. It yields the protein CASSSETGGNQPQHF.

At least ten counts were recorded for this clonotype. This chain joins TRBV12-3 or TRBV12-4 and TRBJ2-5, with no clear D. V was shortened by 4 bases and J by 7 bases, with 13 bases between the two germline ends. The CDR3 runs 13 residues. The chain's CDR3 is CASSSNTAGTQYF. For the CDR3, the DNA is TGTGCCAGCAGTTCCAACACCGCTGGGACCCAGTACTTC.

Regarding this clonotype: A much larger clone sits a single nucleotide away, making a read error possible. The V call is TRBV6-1, the J call TRBJ2-4; possibly TRBD2 for D (6 bases). CDR1 and CDR2 from the germline V gene are MNHNS and SASEGT. The CDR3 is 14 residues long. The DNA of the CDR3 is TGTGCCAGCAGTGAAGGCGGGGTACGGAACATTGAGTACTTC. It specifies CASSEGGVRNIEYF.

V and J are TRBV11-2 and TRBJ2-5; 12 bases map to TRBD2. The CDR3 extends over 16 amino acids. V shed 3 bases and J 5 bases; nucleotides not matched to a gene: 7. The germline V gene encodes CDR1 SGHAT and CDR2 FQNNGV. The chain's CDR3 is CASSFGLAGTGETQYF. DNA for the CDR3: TGTGCCAGCAGCTTTGGACTAGCGGGGACGGGTGAGACCCAGTACTTC.

The rearrangement links TRBV12-3 or TRBV12-4 to TRBJ2-7, with a possible D match to TRBD2 (5 bases). The V and J ends lost 5 bases and 7 bases respectively, with 21 bases between them. The CDR3 runs 15 residues. The CDR3 here is CASSQRRTGVGEQYF. CDR3 in DNA: TGTGCCAGCAGTCAGAGACGGACCGGGGTGGGGGAGCAGTACTTC.

On this clonotype: The CDR3 ends on some other residue instead of the conserved phenylalanine or tryptophan, so this is likely a read error. V is TRBV11-3 and J is TRBJ2-1, with TRBD2 matching 10 bases. The V gene's germline CDR1 is SGHNT and CDR2 YENEEA. This CDR3 comprises 15 residues. V shed 3 bases, J shed 9 bases, and the junction held 8 bases outside the gene matches. CDR3 loop: CASSFSSGGKSEQFL. The CDR3 DNA is TGTGCCAGCAGCTTCTCTAGCGGGGGTAAAAGTGAGCAGTTCCTC.

This clonotype was seen many times. This chain links TRBV6-5 with TRBJ1-4; D not resolved. Germline assignment: CDR1 MNHEY and CDR2 SVGAGI. The V end lost 2 bases, the J end lost 8 bases, and 9 bases lay between the germline ends. The CDR3 is 13 residues long. CDR3 nucleotide sequence: TGTGCCAGCAGTTACGGCTGGGCCGAAAAACTGTTTTTT. Its translation is CASSYGWAEKLFF.

Many counts were recorded for this clonotype. V usage is TRBV11-2 and J usage is TRBJ2-1, with a tentative D call TRBD2 (5 bases). With 1 base removed from V and 9 bases from J, the gap between germline ends came to 22 bases. The CDR3 covers 17 residues. Germline V gives CDR1 SGHAT, CDR2 FQNNGV. For the CDR3, the DNA is TGTGCCAGCAGCTTAGTTTTTGACTACAGCCAAGGAGGTGAGCAGTTCTTC. This gives the protein CASSLVFDYSQGGEQFF.

Note on this clonotype: It may be a read error: a sequence one base away is much more abundant. The chain links TRBV4-3 to TRBJ2-1, with D unresolved. The CDR3 has 12 residues. Germline CDR1 is LGHNA and CDR2 is YSLEER. Here the CDR3 DNA reads TGCGCCAACAGCCAAGAAGATAATGAGCAGTTCTTC. This codes for CANSQEDNEQFF.

With respect to this clonotype: This may come from a read error, since a much larger clone is one base off. Likely a read error: the CDR3 ends without its conserved phenylalanine or tryptophan. The chain is built from TRBV10-3 and TRBJ2-7; D ambiguous. The germline V gene encodes CDR1 ENHRY and CDR2 SYGVKD. Trimming left V 8 bases short and J 3 bases short, with 14 bases between. There are 13 residues in the CDR3. This chain's CDR3 is CAISGYGSYEQYI. The CDR3 DNA is TGTGCCATCTCGGGTTACGGAAGCTACGAGCAGTACATC.

The chain is built from TRBV6-1 and TRBJ2-1; 13 nucleotides line up with TRBD2. V shed 11 bases, J shed 1 base, and the junction held 11 bases outside the gene matches. The CDR3 sequence is 17 residues long. Germline-derived CDR1 and CDR2 are MNHNS and SASEGT. The CDR3 sequence is CARVGLAGWLSYNEQFF. The CDR3, as DNA: TGTGCCCGCGTGGGACTAGCGGGATGGCTTTCCTACAATGAGCAGTTCTTC.

This sequence joins TRBV5-4 and TRBJ2-3; D is perhaps TRBD2 (5 bases). The V gene's germline CDR1 is SGHNT and CDR2 YYREEE (reference sequence). CDR3 length: 18 residues. The ends were cut back, 7 bases at V and 2 bases at J, with 26 bases in the middle. CDR3 region: CASCDQFSIAGLTDTQYF. DNA of the CDR3: TGTGCCAGCTGCGACCAATTTTCGATCGCGGGTCTCACAGATACGCAGTATTTT.

Turning to this clonotype: Since no conserved phenylalanine or tryptophan closes the CDR3, a read error is the likely cause. This chain links TRBV11-2 with TRBJ1-6; perhaps TRBD1 as D (6 bases). From germline, CDR1 is SGHAT and CDR2 FQNNGV. CDR3 size: 15 residues. The CDR3 loop reads CASPITQGINSPLHC. CDR3 in DNA: TGCGCCAGCCCCATCACCCAGGGGATTAATTCACCCCTCCACTGT.

V is TRBV6-6 and J is TRBJ2-4; 12 nucleotides match TRBD1. Trimming removed 5 bases from V and 1 base from J; junction bases left unmatched: 15. The germline V gene encodes CDR1 MNHNY and CDR2 SVGAGI (reference sequence). The CDR3 runs 20 residues. CDR3 nucleotide sequence: TGTGCCAGCAGTAGTACGGCCGGGACAGGGGGCTTGTGGGCCAAAAACATTCAGTACTTC. This translates into CASSSTAGTGGLWAKNIQYF.

The J gene is TRBJ1-1, the V gene TRBV6-6; the D gene is possibly TRBD1 (5 bases). The CDR3 is made up of 16 amino acids. The V gene's germline CDR1 is MNHNY and CDR2 SVGAGI (reference sequence). V was clipped by 2 bases and J by 5 bases, with 18 bases between them. CDR3 sequence reads: CASSYGGLYVGTEAFF. For the CDR3, the DNA is TGTGCCAGCAGTTACGGGGGTTTATATGTGGGGACTGAAGCTTTCTTT.

About this clonotype: A much larger clone differs from this one at a single base, so this may be a read error. The J gene is TRBJ2-1, the V gene TRBV12-3 or TRBV12-4; TRBD2 matches at 8 bases. CDR3 length equals 16 residues. The CDR3 loop reads CVSSFGLAGPYNEQFF. CDR3 DNA: TGTGTCAGCAGTTTTGGGCTAGCGGGCCCTTACAATGAGCAGTTCTTC.

The chain recombines TRBV5-4 with TRBJ2-1; D is unclear. Germline V lookup: CDR1 SGHNT, CDR2 YYREEE (reference sequence). The CDR3 length is 12 residues. The germline V and J ends were trimmed by 3 bases and 9 bases, with 10 bases remaining between them. The DNA for the CDR3 is TGTGCCAGCAGCTACGACTCGGGTGAGCAGTTCTTC. Its protein is CASSYDSGEQFF.

As regards this clonotype: A much bigger clone sits one base away, suggesting this may be a read error. This chain uses TRBV6-6 with TRBJ1-1; D is perhaps TRBD1 (6 bases). This CDR3 is 15 amino acids long. V lost 7 bases to trimming and J lost 1 base, with 16 bases between them. Germline loops: CDR1 MNHNY, CDR2 SVGAGI (reference sequence). CDR3 sequence reads: CASTKVQTGNTEAFF. CDR3 DNA: TGTGCCAGCACCAAAGTCCAGACAGGGAACACTGAAGCTTTCTTT.

With regard to this clonotype: This likely comes from a read error, as the CDR3 has no conserved phenylalanine or tryptophan at its end. This rearrangement joins TRBV29-1 to TRBJ2-1; D call uncertain. Germline CDR1 SQVTM, CDR2 ANQGSEA. The CDR3 has 10 amino acids. DNA of the CDR3: TGCAGTGGGGTGAACAATGAGCAGTTCCTC. Translated, it gives CSGVNNEQFL.

The chain combines TRBV18 with TRBJ1-1; TRBD1 might be the D (5 bases). This CDR3 region has 13 residues. Deletions cut 1 base from V and 11 bases from J, with 14 bases between. Germline CDR1 is KGHSH and CDR2 is LQKENI. The CDR3 here is CASSPRGTRPAFF. CDR3 bases: TGTGCCAGCTCACCACGGGGCACCCGTCCTGCTTTCTTT.

This clonotype appeared once. Sequence at one end of the junction differs from germline and may be a read error. This chain uses TRBV11-2 with TRBJ2-1; D unresolved. Germline-derived CDR1 and CDR2 are SGHAT and FQNNGV. CDR3 length: 13 residues. CDR3 DNA: TGTGCCAGCGGCTTAGGGCAGGCCCGAAAGCAGTTCTTT. Its protein product is CASGLGQARKQFF.

The chain is built from TRBV29-1 and TRBJ1-5, with 8 bases that match TRBD1. The V gene's germline CDR1 is SQVTM and CDR2 ANQGSEA. There are 14 residues in the CDR3. After removal of 4 bases from V and 6 bases from J, the junction contained 8 bases not matched to a gene. This CDR3 is CSVGGTGAIQPQHF. The CDR3 region has the DNA TGCAGCGTTGGTGGGACAGGCGCTATTCAGCCCCAGCATTTT.

The chain uses TRBV4-1 and TRBJ2-7; D is perhaps TRBD2 (6 bases). The CDR3 covers 14 residues. In germline, CDR1 is MGHRA, CDR2 YSYEKL. V lost 4 bases to trimming and J lost 0 bases, with 10 bases between them. CDR3 nucleotides: TGCGCCAGCAGCCGACTAGTGAGCTCCTACGAGCAGTACTTC. Its translation: CASSRLVSSYEQYF.

CDR3 amino acids: CASSLATNEKLFF. CDR3 sequence (DNA): TGTGCCAGCAGCTTGGCAACTAATGAAAAACTGTTTTTT. J is TRBJ1-4 and V is TRBV7-4; no clear D. The ends were cut back, 3 bases at V and 0 bases at J, with 2 bases in the middle. The CDR3 has 13 residues. From germline, CDR1 is SGHVT and CDR2 SQSDAQ. Supplemented by reference TRBV7-4 and TRBJ1-4, the full variable domain reads GAGVSQSPRYKVAKRGRDVALRCDSISGHVTLYWYRQTLGQGSEVLTYSQSDAQRDKSGRPSGRFSAERPERSVSTLKIQRTEQGDSAVYLCASSLATNEKLFFGSGTQLSVL.